The 24 T cell receptor beta chains below come from one sample, sequenced in a study of cytomegalovirus exposure and HLA in healthy donors. The primer mix had 60 Vbeta and 13 Jbeta primers. This table comes from immunoSEQ multiplex PCR, and its TCRdb copy is limited to in-frame clones, with some not included. The table includes approximately 150,000 clones, nearly 70% detected once. Sequenced: PBMCs. These TCRs come from a man younger than 45 in good health and CMV-seropositive.

The chain has TRBV28 and TRBJ2-1; TRBD1 matches 11 bases. CDR3 length equals 14 residues. Germline values: CDR1 MDHEN, CDR2 SYDVKM. V lost 9 bases and J lost 5; bases outside the gene matches: 6. CDR3 sequence: CASSGQGGNNEQFF. The CDR3 region has the DNA TGTGCCAGTTCGGGACAGGGGGGAAACAATGAGCAGTTCTTC. Looking up the rest from reference TRBV28 and TRBJ2-1 gives the full variable domain: DVKVTQSSRYLVKRTGEKVFLECVQDMDHENMFWYRQDPGLGLRLIYFSYDVKMKEKGDIPEGYSVSREKKERFSLILESASTNQTSMYLCASSGQGGNNEQFFGPGTRLTVL.

The sample holds one count of this clone. This chain connects TRBV6-5 to TRBJ2-3; 11 nucleotides agree with TRBD2. The CDR3 is 15 amino acids. J lost 3 bases, V lost 3 bases, and 2 bases had no gene match. Germline lookup yields CDR1 MNHEY and CDR2 SVGAGI. The CDR3 DNA reads TGTGCCAGCAGTTATAGCGGGAGGGGGACAGATACGCAGTATTTT. Residues: CASSYSGRGTDTQYF.

V and J are TRBV5-1 and TRBJ1-5; 8 nucleotides match TRBD1. The CDR3 spans 15 residues. The germline CDR1 and CDR2 sequences are SGHRS and YFSETQ. J lost 6 bases, V lost 3 bases, and 8 bases had no gene match. The CDR3 DNA sequence: TGCGCCAGCAGCTATCAGGGGGCGCAGGGTCAGCCCCAGCATTTT. As protein: CASSYQGAQGQPQHF.

The V call is TRBV27, the J call TRBJ2-7, with D perhaps TRBD2 (6 bases). There are 14 residues in the CDR3. Trimming left V 10 bases short and J 2 bases short, with 18 bases between. The V gene's germline CDR1 is MNHEY and CDR2 SMNVEV (reference sequence). CDR3 protein: CATRRVGGTYEQYF. In nucleotides, the CDR3 is TGTGCCACTCGAAGAGTTGGGGGGACCTACGAGCAGTACTTC.

The rearrangement links TRBV6-4 to TRBJ1-1, with D tentatively TRBD1 (6 bases). Trimming left V 6 bases short and J 4 bases short, with 15 bases between. CDR3 length: 14 amino acids. Germline loops: CDR1 MRHNA, CDR2 SNTAGT. CDR3 DNA: TGTGCCAGCAGGGCTGAGGGGGTCTCCACTGAAGCTTTCTTT. The encoded protein is CASRAEGVSTEAFF.

The V call is TRBV7-3, the J call TRBJ2-3; TRBD2 might be the D (6 bases). V was trimmed by 2 bases and J by 0 bases, leaving 12 bases between them. Germline V gives CDR1 SGHTA, CDR2 FQGTGA. The CDR3 spans 16 residues. CDR3: CASSLVGRVSTDTQYF. The DNA for the CDR3 is TGTGCCAGCAGCTTAGTCGGGAGAGTTAGCACAGATACGCAGTATTTT.

The J gene is TRBJ2-7, the V gene TRBV2; 11 nucleotides match TRBD2. The CDR3 runs 15 residues. The germline V gene encodes CDR1 SNHLY and CDR2 FYNNEI. J was trimmed by 7 bases and V by 6 bases; bases with no gene match: 11. CDR3 bases: TGTGCCAGCAGATTAGGGACTAGCGGTATTGAAGAGCAGTACTTC. Amino acid sequence: CASRLGTSGIEEQYF.

The chain has TRBV5-6 and TRBJ1-4; TRBD1 is a possible D gene (5 bases). Per germline, CDR1 SGHDT and CDR2 YYEEEE. The length of the CDR3 is 15 residues. Deletions cut 0 bases from V and 10 bases from J, with 16 bases between. DNA of the CDR3: TGTGCCAGCAGCTTGGGGGGACTCCAAAGCGGAAAACTGTTTTTT. This gives the protein CASSLGGLQSGKLFF.

V is TRBV18 and J is TRBJ1-4; D is ambiguous. The CDR3 is 13 residues long. With 3 bases removed from V and 1 base from J, the gap between germline ends came to 3 bases. Looked up from germline, CDR1 is KGHSH and CDR2 is LQKENI. CDR3 residues: CASSPKTNEKLFF. The DNA of the CDR3 is TGTGCCAGCTCACCTAAAACTAATGAAAAACTGTTTTTT.

The chain carries TRBV25-1 and TRBJ2-7; no definite D call. The CDR3 sequence is 13 residues long. Per the germline V gene, CDR1 is MGHDK and CDR2 is SYGVNS. Trimming removed 3 bases from V and 4 bases from J, with 10 bases in between. CDR3 sequence reads: CASSDTESYEQYF. The CDR3 DNA reads TGTGCCAGCAGTGACACAGAATCGTACGAGCAGTACTTC.

The chain joins TRBV7-3 to TRBJ2-1; 13 bases agree with TRBD2. With 5 bases clipped from V and 6 bases from J, the junction kept 4 bases outside the gene matches. The CDR3 length is 15 residues. Germline-derived CDR1 and CDR2 are SGHTA and FQGTGA. The CDR3 sequence is CASSTGLAGSNEQFF. The CDR3 DNA reads as TGTGCCAGCAGCACGGGACTAGCGGGATCCAATGAGCAGTTCTTC.

There are a few counts of this clone. V gene TRBV28 combines with J gene TRBJ1-2, with D uncertain. Germline V gives CDR1 MDHEN, CDR2 SYDVKM. V was clipped by 3 bases and J by 4 bases, with 15 bases between them. The CDR3 contains 15 residues. For the CDR3, the DNA is TGTGCCAGCAGTTTTTTCCCAGGTCCTATCTATGGCTACACCTTC. As protein: CASSFFPGPIYGYTF.

This clone appeared a few times. V is TRBV5-1 and J is TRBJ2-2; 10 nucleotides match TRBD1. CDR1 and CDR2 (germline): SGHRS, YFSETQ. The CDR3 spans 16 residues. Trimming cost V 2 bases and J 4 bases; bases outside gene matches: 5. In DNA, the CDR3 is TGCGCCAGCAGCTTACAGGGACAGGGGTTCACCGGGGAGCTGTTTTTT. Translated: CASSLQGQGFTGELFF. Combining the CDR3 with reference TRBV5-1 and TRBJ2-2 gives the whole variable domain KAGVTQTPRYLIKTRGQQVTLSCSPISGHRSVSWYQQTPGQGLQFLFEYFSETQRNKGNFPGRFSGRQFSNSRSEMNVSTLELGDSALYLCASSLQGQGFTGELFFGEGSRLTVL.

The chain recombines TRBV15 with TRBJ1-3, with a weak D call TRBD1 (5 bases). CDR1 and CDR2 from the germline V gene are LNHNV and YYDKDF (reference sequence). The V end was cut by 0 bases, the J end by 2 bases, with 8 bases between. The CDR3 sequence is 15 residues long. The CDR3 loop is CATSRERQPGNTIYF. In nucleotides, the CDR3 is TGTGCCACCAGCAGAGAGAGACAGCCTGGAAACACCATATATTTT.

V is TRBV6-5 and J is TRBJ2-7, with 10 bases that match TRBD2. Losses at the gene ends were 6 bases for V and 6 bases for J; bases not matched to a gene: 8. Germline CDR1 is MNHEY and CDR2 is SVGAGI. The length of the CDR3 is 14 residues. The CDR3 nucleotides read TGTGCCAGCAGCACGATAGCGGGAGGAAGCGAGCAGTACTTC. Translation: CASSTIAGGSEQYF.

The J gene is TRBJ2-1, the V gene TRBV5-1; 12 bases fit TRBD2. CDR3 length: 16 amino acids. Germline CDR1 and CDR2: SGHRS and YFSETQ. With V trimmed by 2 bases and J by 10 bases, 10 bases remained unmatched. CDR3 in DNA: TGCGCCAGCAGCTTCGATGGGACTAGCGGGTGGGAGGAGCAGTTCTTC. This gives the protein CASSFDGTSGWEEQFF.

This chain joins TRBV27 and TRBJ2-5, with TRBD2 as a possible D gene (6 bases). The germline V gene has CDR1 MNHEY and CDR2 SMNVEV (reference sequence). CDR3 length: 15 amino acids. Trimming removed 3 bases at V and 4 bases at J, with 15 bases between. The CDR3 sequence: CASSLFGSGSETQYF. In nucleotides, the CDR3 is TGTGCCAGCAGTTTGTTCGGGAGTGGGTCAGAGACCCAGTACTTC.

The V and J genes are TRBV5-1 and TRBJ2-3, with no clear D. In germline, CDR1 is SGHRS, CDR2 YFSETQ. The CDR3 contains 13 residues. The germline V and J ends were trimmed by 0 bases and 4 bases, with 6 bases remaining between them. In nucleotides, the CDR3 is TGCGCCAGCAGCTTGGTAATCGCAGATACGCAGTATTTT. Encoded protein: CASSLVIADTQYF.

This chain connects TRBV23-1 to TRBJ1-4; D possibly corresponds to TRBD1 (5 bases). TRBV23-1 is marked as an open reading frame, function uncertain. This CDR3 spans 17 amino acids. Between the trimmed V and J ends, which lost 9 bases and 0 bases, there was a span of 20 bases. CDR3 in amino acids: CASDIVPGNATNEKLFF. The DNA for the CDR3 is TGCGCCAGTGATATTGTGCCAGGGAATGCAACTAATGAAAAACTGTTTTTT.

This chain connects TRBV6-6 to TRBJ2-3; D is unresolved. The CDR3 covers 12 residues. Germline assignment: CDR1 MNHNY and CDR2 SVGAGI (reference sequence). Trimming took off 2 bases at V and 6 bases at J, with 6 bases between the two ends. The CDR3 DNA follows: TGTGCCAGCAGTTACGTCCGGGATACGCAGTATTTT. This gives the protein CASSYVRDTQYF.

J is TRBJ2-7 and V is TRBV6-1; 14 nucleotides align to TRBD2. CDR1 is MNHNS and CDR2 is SASEGT in the germline V gene. The CDR3 spans 17 residues. The junction had 5 bases not matched to a gene; V was cut back by 4 bases and J by 0 bases. The CDR3 here is CASSGRTSGRSSYEQYF. For the CDR3, the DNA is TGTGCCAGCAGTGGGAGGACTAGCGGGAGGAGCTCCTACGAGCAGTACTTC.

This clone was observed a few times. The chain recombines TRBV5-6 with TRBJ1-3, with D uncertain. The CDR3 spans 12 residues. V was trimmed by 3 bases and J by 8 bases, leaving 9 bases between them. The germline V gene encodes CDR1 SGHDT and CDR2 YYEEEE. The CDR3 spells CASSSGLDTIYF. In nucleotides, the CDR3 is TGTGCCAGCAGCTCCGGACTTGACACCATATATTTT.

V and J are TRBV7-3 and TRBJ2-1; 7 bases map to TRBD2. CDR3 length: 15 residues. Germline V gives CDR1 SGHTA, CDR2 FQGTGA. The V gene end was trimmed by 3 bases and the J gene end by 3 bases; junction bases not matched to a gene: 5. Here the CDR3 DNA reads TGTGCCAGCAGCTTCCCTAGCGGAGACTACAATGAGCAGTTCTTC. Translating gives CASSFPSGDYNEQFF.

This rearrangement joins TRBV2 to TRBJ1-2; 7 nucleotides agree with TRBD1. The CDR3 length is 13 residues. CDR1 and CDR2 (germline): SNHLY, FYNNEI. The V and J ends lost 5 bases and 3 bases, in that order; junction bases with no gene match: 3. CDR3 nucleotides: TGTGCCAGCAGTACAGACAGGGACTATGGCTACACCTTC. Amino acids: CASSTDRDYGYTF.